The 12 T cell receptor beta chains given below trace back to one sample, sequenced in a study of blood T cell repertoires in COVID-19 (dated by TCRdb to 2020 to 2022). The protocol used for the library was the immunoSEQ multiplex PCR assay. TCRdb obtained this table from immuneACCESS and retained in-frame rearrangements with V and J assigned. These tables miss some clones; where compared with another copy, unresolved V genes account for less than half of the shortfall, and the remainder is unexplained. The sample has 140,000 or so clones on record, roughly 90% of them singletons. Together, the top ten hold around 1.6% of the sample. The sample comprised peripheral blood. The source is a human donor in a cohort sampled during active COVID-19.

This chain uses TRBV7-8 with TRBJ2-2, with D unresolved. This CDR3 is 12 amino acids long. Germline loops: CDR1 SGHVS, CDR2 FQNEAQ. V was trimmed by 5 bases and J by 6 bases, leaving 7 bases between them. This CDR3 reads CASSPPAGELFF. The DNA for the CDR3 is TGTGCCAGCAGCCCCCCGGCCGGGGAGCTGTTTTTT.

Only one count was recorded for this clone. The chain employs TRBV4-1 and TRBJ2-6; maybe TRBD2 (5 bases). Germline CDR1 MGHRA, CDR2 YSYEKL. Trimming took off 1 base at V and 2 bases at J, with 12 bases between the two ends. This CDR3 contains 17 residues. The CDR3 nucleotides read TGCGCCAGCAGCCAAGGAGGGTGGCGTACTGGGGCCAACGTCCTGACTTTC. This translates into CASSQGGWRTGANVLTF.

The chain joins TRBV2 to TRBJ2-5; 8 bases map to TRBD2. The CDR3 sequence is 17 residues long. Germline V CDR1 and CDR2: SNHLY, FYNNEI. Trimming at V came to 4 bases and at J to 0 bases, leaving 10 bases not matched to a gene. In DNA form, the CDR3 reads TGTGCCAGCAGTGCCCCCATGCGGGGGGTGAACCAAGAGACCCAGTACTTC. It codes for CASSAPMRGVNQETQYF.

The V call is TRBV5-1, the J call TRBJ2-1, with D possibly TRBD1 on 6 matching bases. V lost 1 base, J lost 1 base, and 9 bases lay in between. Germline V gene lookup returns CDR1 SGHRS and CDR2 YFSETQ. The CDR3 length is 15 residues. CDR3 sequence reads: CASSLLGASYNEQFF. The CDR3 DNA sequence: TGCGCCAGCAGCTTGCTGGGGGCTTCCTACAATGAGCAGTTCTTC.

J is TRBJ2-3 and V is TRBV5-1; 7 bases line up with TRBD1. V trimming: 0 bases; J trimming: 4 bases; junction bases outside the gene matches: 2. This CDR3 has 14 residues. Looked up from germline, CDR1 is SGHRS and CDR2 is YFSETQ. In nucleotides, the CDR3 is TGCGCCAGCAGCTTGGGACAGGGCCCAGATACGCAGTATTTT. Protein product: CASSLGQGPDTQYF.

The J gene is TRBJ1-1, the V gene TRBV6-5; weak D call: TRBD1 (6 bases). The CDR3 length is 14 residues. V gave up 2 bases and J gave up 8 bases, with 15 bases separating them. In germline, CDR1 is MNHEY, CDR2 SVGAGI. CDR3: CASSYNRAWGEAFF. CDR3 nucleotide sequence: TGTGCCAGCAGTTACAACAGGGCCTGGGGGGAAGCTTTCTTT.

V gene TRBV12-3 or TRBV12-4 combines with J gene TRBJ2-7; a possible D gene is TRBD2 (5 bases). This CDR3 comprises 13 residues. V lost 6 bases and J lost 6, with 15 bases in between. CDR3 amino acids: CASSIALATEQYF. The CDR3 DNA reads TGTGCCAGCAGCATCGCGCTAGCAACCGAGCAGTACTTC.

V usage is TRBV12-5 and J usage is TRBJ2-4; TRBD1 aligns across 7 bases. Germline assignment: CDR1 LGHNT and CDR2 FRNRAP. The CDR3 has 14 residues. J lost 7 bases, V lost 6 bases, and 9 bases had no gene match. CDR3 coding DNA: TGTGCTAGTGGAACCGGGACAGAGGGGAACATTCAGTACTTC. Protein: CASGTGTEGNIQYF.

This chain links TRBV6-5 with TRBJ1-5, with a weak D call TRBD1 (5 bases). Germline lookup yields CDR1 MNHEY and CDR2 SVGAGI. This CDR3 region has 15 residues. V was pared by 6 bases and J by 2 bases, with 14 bases between. The CDR3 sequence: CASSGYGAGNQPQHF. The CDR3 DNA reads TGTGCCAGCAGCGGGTATGGGGCCGGCAATCAGCCCCAGCATTTT.

The chain is built from TRBV6-1 and TRBJ1-6; a weak D match, TRBD1 (5 bases). The CDR3 contains 13 residues. V was cut by 2 bases and J by 10 bases, with 9 bases left in between. Germline CDR1 reads MNHNS; CDR2 reads SASEGT. CDR3 sequence reads: CASSEQGGSPLHF. CDR3 DNA sequence: TGTGCCAGCAGTGAACAGGGAGGATCACCCCTCCACTTT.

This chain uses TRBV7-3 with TRBJ1-1, with D perhaps TRBD1 (5 bases). The germline V gene has CDR1 SGHTA and CDR2 FQGTGA. The V end was cut by 2 bases, the J end by 4 bases, with 8 bases between. The CDR3 has 13 amino acids. The CDR3 sequence is CASSLGQGTEAFF. CDR3 DNA sequence: TGTGCCAGCAGCTTAGGGCAGGGCACTGAAGCTTTCTTT.

A single count supports this clone. The chain has TRBV24-1 and TRBJ2-3; 8 bases map to TRBD1. V lost 6 bases, J lost 2 bases, and 6 bases stayed unmatched. Germline CDR1 and CDR2: KGHDR and SFDVKD. CDR3 size: 15 residues. CDR3 nucleotides: TGTGCCACCAGTCCCGGACAGGGACACACAGATACGCAGTATTTT. Amino acids: CATSPGQGHTDTQYF.